This T cell receptor (beta chain) was obtained from a study of memory CD4+ T cells and cytomegalovirus serostatus. Profiled with immunoSEQ multiplex PCR; TCRdb holds only in-frame clones, not every one. This table has about 64,000 clones, approximately 80% appearing once. As regards this clone: The antigen is unknown.

This CDR3 contains 14 residues. Germline V gives CDR1 LNHDA, CDR2 SQIVND (reference sequence). Trimming removed 6 bases at V and 3 bases at J, with 11 bases between. The sort gate was single viable CD3+CD4+CD8-CD45RO+ cells for memory CD4+ T cells. Overall study results and limits: Each of 65 to 70 CMV-associated TCRbeta sequences occurred in one to five individuals.

Specimen: memory CD4+ T cells from blood. This TCR derives from an adult in good health and CMV-seronegative. The chain carries TRBV19 and TRBJ1-4, with no clear D. The CDR3 DNA reads TGTGCCAGTAGCAAACAGTCACCTAATGAAAAACTGTTTTTT. Its protein product is CASSKQSPNEKLFF.